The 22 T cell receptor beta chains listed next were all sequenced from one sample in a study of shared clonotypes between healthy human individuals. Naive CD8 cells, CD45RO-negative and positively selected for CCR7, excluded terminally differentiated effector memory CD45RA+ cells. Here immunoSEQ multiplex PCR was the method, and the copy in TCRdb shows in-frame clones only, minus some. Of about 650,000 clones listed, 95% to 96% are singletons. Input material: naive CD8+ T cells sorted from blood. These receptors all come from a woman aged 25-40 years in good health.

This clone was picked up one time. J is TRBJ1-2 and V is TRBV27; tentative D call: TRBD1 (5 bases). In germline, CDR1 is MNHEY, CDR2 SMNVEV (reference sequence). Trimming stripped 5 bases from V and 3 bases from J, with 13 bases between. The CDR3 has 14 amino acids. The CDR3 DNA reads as TGTGCCAGCAGTGCCGGCGGGGCCTACTATGGCTACACCTTC. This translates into CASSAGGAYYGYTF.

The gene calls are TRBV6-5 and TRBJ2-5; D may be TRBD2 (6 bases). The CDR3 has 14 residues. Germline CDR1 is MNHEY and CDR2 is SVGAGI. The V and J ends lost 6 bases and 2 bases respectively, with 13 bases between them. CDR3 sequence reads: CASSLYGGQETQYF. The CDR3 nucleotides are TGTGCCAGCAGCCTGTATGGAGGGCAAGAGACCCAGTACTTC.

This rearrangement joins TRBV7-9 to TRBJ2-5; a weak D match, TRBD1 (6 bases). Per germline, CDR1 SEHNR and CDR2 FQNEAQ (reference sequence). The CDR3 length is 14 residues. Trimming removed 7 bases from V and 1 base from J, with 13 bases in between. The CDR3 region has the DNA TGTGCCAGCACCGTGGACAGTTTCCAAGAGACCCAGTACTTC. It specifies CASTVDSFQETQYF.

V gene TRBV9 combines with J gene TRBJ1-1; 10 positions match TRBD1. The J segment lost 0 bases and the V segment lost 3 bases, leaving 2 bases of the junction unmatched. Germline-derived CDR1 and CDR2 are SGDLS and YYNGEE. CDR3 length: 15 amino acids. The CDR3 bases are TGTGCCAGCAGCGGACAGGGGGCATTGAACACTGAAGCTTTCTTT. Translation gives CASSGQGALNTEAFF.

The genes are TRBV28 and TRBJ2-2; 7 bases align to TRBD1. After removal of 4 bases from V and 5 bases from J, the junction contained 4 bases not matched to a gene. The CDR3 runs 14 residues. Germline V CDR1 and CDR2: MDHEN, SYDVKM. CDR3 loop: CASSYRGTTGELFF. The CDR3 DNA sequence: TGTGCCAGCAGTTACAGGGGTACGACCGGGGAGCTGTTTTTT.

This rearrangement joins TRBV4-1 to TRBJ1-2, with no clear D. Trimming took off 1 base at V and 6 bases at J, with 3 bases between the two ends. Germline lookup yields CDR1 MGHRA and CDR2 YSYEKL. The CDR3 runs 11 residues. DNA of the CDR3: TGCGCCAGCAGCCAAGGTAATGGCTACACCTTC. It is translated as CASSQGNGYTF.

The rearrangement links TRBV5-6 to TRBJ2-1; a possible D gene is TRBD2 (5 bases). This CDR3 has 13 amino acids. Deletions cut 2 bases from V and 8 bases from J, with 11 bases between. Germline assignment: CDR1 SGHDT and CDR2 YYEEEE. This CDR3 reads CASSLVGADEQFF. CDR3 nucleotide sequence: TGTGCCAGCAGCTTAGTGGGAGCCGATGAGCAGTTCTTC.

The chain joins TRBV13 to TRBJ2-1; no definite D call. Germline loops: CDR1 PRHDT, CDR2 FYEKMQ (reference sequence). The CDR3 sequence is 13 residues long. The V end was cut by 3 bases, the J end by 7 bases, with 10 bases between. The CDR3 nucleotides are TGTGCCAGCAGCTTGGCCCTTCGGAATGAGCAGTTCTTC. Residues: CASSLALRNEQFF.

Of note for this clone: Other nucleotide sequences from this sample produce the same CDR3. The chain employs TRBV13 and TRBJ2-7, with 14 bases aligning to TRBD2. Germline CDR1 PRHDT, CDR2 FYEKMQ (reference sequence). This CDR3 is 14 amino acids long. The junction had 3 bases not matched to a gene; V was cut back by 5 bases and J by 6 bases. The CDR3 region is CASSPGLAGGEQYF. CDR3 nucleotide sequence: TGTGCCAGCAGCCCCGGACTAGCGGGAGGCGAGCAGTACTTC.

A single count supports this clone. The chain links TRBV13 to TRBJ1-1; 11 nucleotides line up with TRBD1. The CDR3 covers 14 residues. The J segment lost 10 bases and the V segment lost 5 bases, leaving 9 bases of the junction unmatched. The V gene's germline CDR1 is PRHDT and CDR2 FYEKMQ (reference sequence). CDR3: CASSNRDRGSIAFF. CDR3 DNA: TGTGCCAGCAGCAACCGGGACAGGGGGTCCATAGCTTTCTTT.

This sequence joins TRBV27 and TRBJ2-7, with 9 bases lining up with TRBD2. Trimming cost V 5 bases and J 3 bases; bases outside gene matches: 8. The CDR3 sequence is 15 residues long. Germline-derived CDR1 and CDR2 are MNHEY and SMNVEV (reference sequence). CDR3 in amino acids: CASSNSYSGSYEQYF. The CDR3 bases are TGTGCCAGCAGTAACTCCTATAGCGGGAGCTACGAGCAGTACTTC.

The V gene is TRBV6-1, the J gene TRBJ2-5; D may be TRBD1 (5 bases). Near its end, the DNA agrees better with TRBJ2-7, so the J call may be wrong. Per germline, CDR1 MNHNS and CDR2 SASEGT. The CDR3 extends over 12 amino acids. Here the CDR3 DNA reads TGTGCCAGCGGGGCTGCCGTCTACGAGCAGTACTTC. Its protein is CASGAAVYEQYF.

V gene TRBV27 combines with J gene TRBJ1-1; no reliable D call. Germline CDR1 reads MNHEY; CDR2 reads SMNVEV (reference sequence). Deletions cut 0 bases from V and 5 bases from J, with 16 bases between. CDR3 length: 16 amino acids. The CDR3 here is CASSLSIYVGETEAFF. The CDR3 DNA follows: TGTGCCAGCAGTTTATCGATTTATGTGGGCGAAACTGAAGCTTTCTTT.

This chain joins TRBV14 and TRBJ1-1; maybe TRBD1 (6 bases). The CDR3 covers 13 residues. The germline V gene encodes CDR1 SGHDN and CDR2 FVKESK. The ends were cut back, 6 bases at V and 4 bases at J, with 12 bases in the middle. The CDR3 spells CASSPTGITEAFF. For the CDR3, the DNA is TGTGCCAGCAGTCCAACAGGGATCACTGAAGCTTTCTTT.

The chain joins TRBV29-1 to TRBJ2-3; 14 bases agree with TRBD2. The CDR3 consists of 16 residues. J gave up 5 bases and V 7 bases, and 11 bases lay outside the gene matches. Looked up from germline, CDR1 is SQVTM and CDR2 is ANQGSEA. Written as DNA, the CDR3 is TGCAGCGCAAGACTAGCGGGAGGGTCTGAGGAAGATACGCAGTATTTT. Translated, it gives CSARLAGGSEEDTQYF.

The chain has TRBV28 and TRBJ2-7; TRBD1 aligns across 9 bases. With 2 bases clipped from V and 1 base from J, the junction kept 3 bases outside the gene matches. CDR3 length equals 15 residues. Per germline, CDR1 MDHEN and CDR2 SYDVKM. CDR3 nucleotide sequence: TGTGCCAGCAGTTTAAGCGACAGGGGGTCCTACGAGCAGTACTTC. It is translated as CASSLSDRGSYEQYF.

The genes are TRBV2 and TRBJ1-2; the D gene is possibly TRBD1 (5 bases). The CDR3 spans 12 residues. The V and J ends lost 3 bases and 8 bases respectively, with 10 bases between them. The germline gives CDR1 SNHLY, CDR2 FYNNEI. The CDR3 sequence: CASSEPGHGYTF. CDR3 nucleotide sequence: TGTGCCAGCAGTGAGCCAGGGCACGGCTACACCTTC.

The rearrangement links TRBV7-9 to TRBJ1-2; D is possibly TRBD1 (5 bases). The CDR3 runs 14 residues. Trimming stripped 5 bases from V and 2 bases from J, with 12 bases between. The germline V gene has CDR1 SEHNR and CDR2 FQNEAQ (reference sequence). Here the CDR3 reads CASSLQGANYGYTF. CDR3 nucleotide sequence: TGTGCCAGCAGCCTGCAAGGGGCCAACTATGGCTACACCTTC.

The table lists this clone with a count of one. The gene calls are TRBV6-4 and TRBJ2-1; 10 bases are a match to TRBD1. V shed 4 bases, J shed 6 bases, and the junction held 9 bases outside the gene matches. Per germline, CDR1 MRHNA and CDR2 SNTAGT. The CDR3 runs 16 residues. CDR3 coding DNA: TGTGCCAGCAGTGTCTCGGGACAGGGGCGTTCCAATGAGCAGTTCTTC. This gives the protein CASSVSGQGRSNEQFF.

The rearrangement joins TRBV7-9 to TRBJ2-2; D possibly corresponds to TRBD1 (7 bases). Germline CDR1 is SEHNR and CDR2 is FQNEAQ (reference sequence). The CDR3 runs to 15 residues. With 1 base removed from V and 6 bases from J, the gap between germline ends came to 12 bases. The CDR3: CASSLGQGEAGELFF. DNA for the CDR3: TGTGCCAGCAGCTTAGGCCAGGGGGAGGCCGGGGAGCTGTTTTTT.

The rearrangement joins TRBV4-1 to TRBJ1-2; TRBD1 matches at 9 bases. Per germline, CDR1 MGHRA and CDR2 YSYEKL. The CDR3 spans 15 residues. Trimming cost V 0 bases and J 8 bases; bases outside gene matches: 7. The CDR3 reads CASSQDRTGARGYTF. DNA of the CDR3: TGCGCCAGCAGCCAAGACAGGACAGGGGCAAGGGGCTACACCTTC.

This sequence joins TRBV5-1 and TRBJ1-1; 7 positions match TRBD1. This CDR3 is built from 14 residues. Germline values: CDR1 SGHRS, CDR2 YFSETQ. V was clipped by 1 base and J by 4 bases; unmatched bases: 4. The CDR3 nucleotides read TGCGCCAGCAGCTTGTCAGGGGGAGCCACTGAAGCTTTCTTT. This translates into CASSLSGGATEAFF.